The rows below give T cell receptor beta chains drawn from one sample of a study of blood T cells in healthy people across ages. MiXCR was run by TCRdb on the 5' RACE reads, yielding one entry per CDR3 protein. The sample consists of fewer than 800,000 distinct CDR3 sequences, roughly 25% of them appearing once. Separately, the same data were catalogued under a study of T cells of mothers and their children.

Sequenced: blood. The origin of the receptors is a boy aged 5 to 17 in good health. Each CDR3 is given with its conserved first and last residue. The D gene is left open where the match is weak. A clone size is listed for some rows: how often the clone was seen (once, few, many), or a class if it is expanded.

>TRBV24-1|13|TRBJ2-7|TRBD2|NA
CATSGGSPYEQYF
TGTGCCACCAGCGGCGGGAGTCCCTACGAGCAGTACTTC
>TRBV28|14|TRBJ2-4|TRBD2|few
CASSRAGSKNIQYF
TGTGCCAGTAGCCGAGCGGGGTCCAAAAACATTCAGTACTTC
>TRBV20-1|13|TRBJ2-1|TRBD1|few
CSARGQVYNEQFF
TGCAGTGCTAGGGGACAGGTATACAATGAGCAGTTCTTC
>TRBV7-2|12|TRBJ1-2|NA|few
CASSYRENGYTF
TGTGCCAGCAGCTACAGGGAAAATGGCTACACCTTC
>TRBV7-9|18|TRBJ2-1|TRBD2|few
CASSFPTSGGPAYNEQFF
TGTGCCAGCAGCTTCCCGACTAGCGGGGGGCCCGCATACAATGAGCAGTTCTTC
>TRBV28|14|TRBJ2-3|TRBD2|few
CASSLDGRDDTQYF
TGTGCCAGCAGTTTGGACGGGAGGGACGATACGCAGTATTTT
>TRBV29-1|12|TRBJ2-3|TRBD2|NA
CSVASGSDTQYF
TGCAGCGTTGCTAGCGGGAGTGATACGCAGTATTTT
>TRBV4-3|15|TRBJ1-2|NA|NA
CASIQESGLQTGYTF
TGCGCCAGCATCCAAGAATCGGGGCTTCAAACCGGCTACACCTTC
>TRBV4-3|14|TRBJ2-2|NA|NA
CASSPQPRTGELFF
TGCGCCAGCAGCCCCCAACCCCGGACCGGGGAGCTGTTTTTT
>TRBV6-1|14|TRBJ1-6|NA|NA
CASSLKGEGSPLHF
TGTGCCAGCAGTTTAAAGGGGGAAGGTTCACCCCTCCACTTT
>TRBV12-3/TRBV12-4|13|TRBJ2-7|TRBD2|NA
CASMASGGYEQYF
TGTGCCAGCATGGCGAGCGGGGGCTACGAGCAGTACTTC
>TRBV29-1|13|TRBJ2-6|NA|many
CSARGAGANVLTF
TGCAGTGCTAGGGGGGCTGGGGCCAACGTCCTGACTTTC
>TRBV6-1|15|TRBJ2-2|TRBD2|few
CASSGLAGNTGELFF
TGTGCCAGCAGTGGACTAGCGGGGAACACCGGGGAGCTGTTTTTT
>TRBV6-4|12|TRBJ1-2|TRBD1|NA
CASTEDRVGYTF
TGTGCCAGCACTGAAGACAGGGTGGGCTACACCTTC
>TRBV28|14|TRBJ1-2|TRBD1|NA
CASKPAGGNYGYTF
TGTGCCAGCAAACCGGCAGGGGGAAACTATGGCTACACCTTC
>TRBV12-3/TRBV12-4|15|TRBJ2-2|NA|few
CASSPGQKNTGELFF
TGTGCCAGCAGTCCGGGGCAAAAGAACACCGGGGAGCTGTTTTTT
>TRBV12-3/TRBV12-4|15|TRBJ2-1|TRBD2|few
CASRSGTRDGDEQFF
TGTGCCAGCAGGTCCGGGACTAGAGATGGGGATGAGCAGTTCTTC
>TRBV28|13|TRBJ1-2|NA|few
CASSPNGGYGYTF
TGTGCCAGCAGTCCAAACGGAGGGTATGGCTACACCTTC
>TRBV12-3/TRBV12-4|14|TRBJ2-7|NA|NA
CASSLVAGSEEQYF
TGTGCCAGCAGTTTAGTGGCGGGATCCGAAGAGCAGTACTTC
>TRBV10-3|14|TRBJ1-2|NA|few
CAINEEQGAYGYTF
TGTGCCATCAATGAAGAGCAGGGTGCCTATGGCTACACCTTC
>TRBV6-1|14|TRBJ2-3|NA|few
CASSDAPNRDTQYF
TGTGCCAGCAGTGACGCTCCTAACCGTGATACGCAGTATTTT
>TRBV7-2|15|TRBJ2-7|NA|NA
CASSNRGGISYEQYF
TGTGCCAGCAGCAATCGTGGGGGCATCTCCTACGAGCAGTACTTC
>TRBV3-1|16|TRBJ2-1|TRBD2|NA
CASSQDPSGGLNEQFF
TGTGCCAGCAGTCAAGACCCTAGCGGGGGTCTCAATGAGCAGTTCTTC
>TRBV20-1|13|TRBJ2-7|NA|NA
CSASGGNSYEQYF
TGCAGTGCTAGCGGGGGCAACTCCTACGAGCAGTACTTC
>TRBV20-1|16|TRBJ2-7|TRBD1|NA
CSARADWDRGFGEQYF
TGCAGTGCTAGAGCAGACTGGGACAGGGGTTTCGGAGAGCAGTACTTC
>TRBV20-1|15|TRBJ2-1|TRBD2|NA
CSARSGTSPYNEQFF
TGCAGTGCTAGATCGGGGACTAGTCCCTACAATGAGCAGTTCTTC
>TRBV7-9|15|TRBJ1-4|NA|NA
CASSLPVSTNEKLFF
TGTGCCAGCAGCTTACCAGTTTCAACTAATGAAAAACTGTTTTTT
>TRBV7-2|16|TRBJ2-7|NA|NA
CASSLASQASSYEQYF
TGTGCCAGCAGCTTAGCTTCTCAGGCGAGCTCCTACGAGCAGTACTTC
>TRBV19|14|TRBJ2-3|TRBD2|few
CASTSGRVADTQYF
TGTGCCAGTACAAGCGGGAGAGTCGCAGATACGCAGTATTTT
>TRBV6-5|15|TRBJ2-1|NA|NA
CASAPGLFSYNEQFF
TGTGCCAGCGCGCCAGGGCTTTTCTCCTACAATGAGCAGTTCTTC
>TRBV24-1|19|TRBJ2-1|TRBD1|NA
CATSDRLTSRDRGLDEQFF
TGTGCCACCAGTGACCGCCTTACCAGCCGGGACAGGGGGCTCGATGAGCAGTTCTTC
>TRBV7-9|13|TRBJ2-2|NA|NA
CASSPVGSGELFF
TGTGCCAGCAGCCCGGTAGGGTCCGGGGAGCTGTTTTTT
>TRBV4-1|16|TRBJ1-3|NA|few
CASSQDSSASGNTIYF
TGCGCCAGCAGCCAAGATAGCAGTGCATCTGGAAACACCATATATTTT
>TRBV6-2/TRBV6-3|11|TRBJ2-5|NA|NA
CASGRGSTQYF
TGTGCCAGCGGTCGGGGCTCCACCCAGTACTTC
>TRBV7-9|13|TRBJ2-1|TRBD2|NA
CASSLASSGEQFF
TGTGCCAGCAGCTTAGCGTCTAGCGGTGAGCAGTTCTTC
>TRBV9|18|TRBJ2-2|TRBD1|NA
CASSVENGWDRNTGELFF
TGTGCCAGCAGCGTAGAGAATGGTTGGGACAGGAACACCGGGGAGCTGTTTTTT
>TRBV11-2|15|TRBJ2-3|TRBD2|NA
CASSQAGVGTDTQYF
TGTGCCAGCAGTCAAGCGGGAGTGGGCACAGATACGCAGTATTTT
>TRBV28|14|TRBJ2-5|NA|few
CASKADREGETQYF
TGTGCCAGCAAGGCGGACAGGGAGGGAGAGACCCAGTACTTC
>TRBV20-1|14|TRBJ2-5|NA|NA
CSARVPRPGETQYF
TGCAGTGCTAGAGTCCCGCGCCCGGGGGAGACCCAGTACTTC
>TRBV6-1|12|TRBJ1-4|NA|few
CASRGGSEKLFF
TGTGCCAGCAGAGGGGGAAGTGAAAAACTGTTTTTT
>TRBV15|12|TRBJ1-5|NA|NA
CATSGVNQPQHF
TGTGCCACCAGCGGGGTTAATCAGCCCCAGCATTTT
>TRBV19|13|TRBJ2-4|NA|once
CATSLGGKNIQYF
TGTGCCACCTCCCTCGGGGGTAAAAACATTCAGTACTTC